These T cell receptor beta chains were read from a single sample in a study of early T cells in non-severe SARS-CoV-2 infection. TCRdb re-analysed the 5' RACE reads in MiXCR, keeping a single row per CDR3 protein. The sample has around 40,000 distinct CDR3 sequences; 6% to 7.5% are singletons. Sequencing was performed on whole blood, taken at baseline. These receptors all come from an adult who was a healthcare worker with PCR-confirmed SARS-CoV-2 infection or an uninfected control (not recorded which). Each CDR3 is given with its conserved first and last residue. A D gene is named only where the DNA matches it firmly. A row's size may be missing; if present it is once, few, many or a size class.

j_call: TRBJ2-3; clone_size: few; v_call: TRBV27; d_call: -; cdr3_aa: CASSFGYTDTQYF; cdr3_nt: TGTGCCAGCAGTTTTGGGTATACAGATACGCAGTATTTT
j_call: TRBJ2-3; clone_size: -; v_call: TRBV3-1; d_call: -; cdr3_aa: CASSQESTDTQYF; cdr3_nt: TGTGCCAGCAGCCAAGAGAGCACAGATACGCAGTATTTT
j_call: TRBJ1-5; clone_size: many; v_call: TRBV28; d_call: -; cdr3_aa: CASSLNGQGNQPQHF; cdr3_nt: TGTGCCAGCAGTTTAAATGGCCAGGGCAATCAGCCCCAGCATTTT
j_call: TRBJ2-5; clone_size: -; v_call: TRBV5-1; d_call: -; cdr3_aa: CASSKQGAETQYF; cdr3_nt: TGCGCCAGCAGCAAGCAGGGCGCAGAGACCCAGTACTTC
j_call: TRBJ2-1; clone_size: -; v_call: TRBV21-1; d_call: -; cdr3_aa: CASSNTASSYNEQFF; cdr3_nt: TGTGCCAGCAGCAATACAGCCAGCTCCTACAATGAGCAGTTCTTC
j_call: TRBJ2-1; clone_size: many; v_call: TRBV10-3; d_call: -; cdr3_aa: CAISETSSYNEQFF; cdr3_nt: TGTGCCATCAGTGAGACGAGCTCCTACAATGAGCAGTTCTTC
j_call: TRBJ2-1; clone_size: -; v_call: TRBV12-3/TRBV12-4; d_call: -; cdr3_aa: CASSLSGNEQFF; cdr3_nt: TGTGCCAGCAGTTTGTCGGGGAATGAGCAGTTCTTC
j_call: TRBJ2-2; clone_size: few; v_call: TRBV11-2; d_call: -; cdr3_aa: CASSLAVSADTGELFF; cdr3_nt: TGTGCCAGCAGCTTAGCGGTCAGTGCGGACACCGGGGAGCTGTTTTTT
j_call: TRBJ2-7; clone_size: many; v_call: TRBV4-3; d_call: -; cdr3_aa: CASSQDLDLTEQYF; cdr3_nt: TGCGCCAGCAGCCAAGATCTTGATCTGACCGAGCAGTACTTC
j_call: TRBJ2-1; clone_size: many; v_call: TRBV12-3/TRBV12-4; d_call: -; cdr3_aa: CASSLRAPYNEQFF; cdr3_nt: TGTGCCAGCAGTTTAAGAGCGCCCTACAATGAGCAGTTCTTC
j_call: TRBJ1-5; clone_size: -; v_call: TRBV7-2; d_call: -; cdr3_aa: CASSFVGANQPQHF; cdr3_nt: TGTGCCAGCAGCTTTGTGGGGGCCAATCAGCCCCAGCATTTT
j_call: TRBJ2-1; clone_size: few; v_call: TRBV30; d_call: -; cdr3_aa: CAWTSSSGVKVF; cdr3_nt: TGTGCCTGGACTAGCTCGAGTGGGGTGAAAGTCTTC
j_call: TRBJ1-4; clone_size: many; v_call: TRBV20-1; d_call: -; cdr3_aa: CSARVPGRGSNEKLFF; cdr3_nt: TGCAGTGCTAGAGTCCCAGGGCGAGGATCTAATGAAAAACTGTTTTTT
j_call: TRBJ2-3; clone_size: many; v_call: TRBV4-1; d_call: TRBD2; cdr3_aa: CASSPLGGLAGSTDTQYF; cdr3_nt: TGCGCCAGCAGCCCCCTGGGCGGCCTAGCGGGGAGCACAGATACGCAGTATTTT
j_call: TRBJ2-3; clone_size: many; v_call: TRBV29-1; d_call: -; cdr3_aa: CSVLAGHTQYF; cdr3_nt: TGCAGCGTCCTTGCGGGCCATACGCAGTATTTT
j_call: TRBJ2-7; clone_size: -; v_call: TRBV28; d_call: -; cdr3_aa: CASSLGPATYEQYF; cdr3_nt: TGTGCCAGCAGTTTAGGGCCGGCGACCTACGAGCAGTACTTC
j_call: TRBJ1-2; clone_size: -; v_call: TRBV28; d_call: -; cdr3_aa: CASSLWAGAVYGYTF; cdr3_nt: TGTGCCAGCAGTTTATGGGCAGGCGCGGTCTATGGCTACACCTTC
j_call: TRBJ2-7; clone_size: -; v_call: TRBV7-2; d_call: TRBD1; cdr3_aa: CASSQQGAFSYEQYF; cdr3_nt: TGTGCCAGCAGCCAACAGGGGGCGTTCTCCTACGAGCAGTACTTC